This T cell receptor beta chain is from a study of T cell responses to AZD1222 COVID-19 vaccine. Clones were read by immunoSEQ multiplex PCR, and TCRdb kept only the in-frame ones, dropping some. The data contain around 160,000 clones, around 94% of them seen just once; the ten biggest clones take up approximately 5.5%. Sample: peripheral blood, taken 28 days after the second AZD1222 dose. The sequence derives from an adult who received the AZD1222 COVID-19 vaccine.

CDR3 region: CASSAAPGEGTAFF. The CDR3 region has the DNA TGTGCCAGCTCAGCAGCCCCCGGCGAGGGGACGGCTTTCTTT. This rearrangement joins TRBV7-9 to TRBJ1-1, with D perhaps matching TRBD1 (5 bases). V lost 8 bases to trimming and J lost 11 bases, with 24 bases between them. The CDR3 is made up of 14 amino acids. Germline values: CDR1 SEHNR, CDR2 FQNEAQ (reference sequence).